This entry is about one TCR beta chain. The entry originates in a study of blood T cell repertoires in COVID-19. Turning to the study itself: The United States, Italy and Spain were the sources of the acute and convalescent COVID-19 samples. PBMCs, B-cell-depleted T cells, or T cells were the source of the cDNA or gDNA that made up the material.

The CDR3 has 14 amino acids. With 5 bases clipped from V and 7 bases from J, the junction kept 4 bases outside the gene matches. Germline V gene lookup returns CDR1 SGHTA and CDR2 FQGNSA. Authors' data handling: Counts of nucleated cells, estimated from reference gene primer amplification, were obtained. Clones were read by immunoSEQ multiplex PCR, and TCRdb kept only the in-frame ones, dropping some. V, J and clone size were drawn from that table, and D and trimming were deduced from the DNA. The repertoire holds some 200,000 clones, with around 84% as singletons. This TCR came from a man older than 75 with acute or convalescent COVID-19. The source material was peripheral blood. V is TRBV7-2 and J is TRBJ2-1, with 11 positions matching TRBD1. The CDR3 bases are TGTGCCAGCAGCAAGGACAGGGGGCAGAATGAGCAGTTCTTC. Protein product: CASSKDRGQNEQFF.